The clone carrying this TCR beta chain came up many times. Its antigen remains unidentified. Preparing the TCRbeta library involved the use of unique molecular identifiers. TCRdb reprocessed the PCR reads via MiXCR and lists one record per CDR3 protein. The sample shows about 200,000 distinct CDR3 sequences, about 6% of them seen only once. The data stem from a study of T-cell reconstitution after alpha-beta-depleted transplantation in children. Whole-study findings and limits: By one year post-transplant, T-cell counts and diversity largely arose from T cells that were newly produced.

The CDR3 has 15 residues. Germline lookup yields CDR1 SGHRS and CDR2 YFSETQ. The V gene lost 0 bases and the J gene lost 4 bases, with 13 bases spanning the gap. This TCR came from a girl under three years old with combined immunodeficiency, due to receive a stem cell transplant. Sequenced material: PBMCs, taken before TCRalphabeta/CD19-depleted stem cell transplant. This sequence joins TRBV5-1 and TRBJ1-2, with D unresolved. The CDR3 sequence: CASSLARENRYGYTF. The CDR3 DNA is TGCGCCAGCAGCTTGGCTAGAGAGAACCGCTATGGCTACACCTTC.